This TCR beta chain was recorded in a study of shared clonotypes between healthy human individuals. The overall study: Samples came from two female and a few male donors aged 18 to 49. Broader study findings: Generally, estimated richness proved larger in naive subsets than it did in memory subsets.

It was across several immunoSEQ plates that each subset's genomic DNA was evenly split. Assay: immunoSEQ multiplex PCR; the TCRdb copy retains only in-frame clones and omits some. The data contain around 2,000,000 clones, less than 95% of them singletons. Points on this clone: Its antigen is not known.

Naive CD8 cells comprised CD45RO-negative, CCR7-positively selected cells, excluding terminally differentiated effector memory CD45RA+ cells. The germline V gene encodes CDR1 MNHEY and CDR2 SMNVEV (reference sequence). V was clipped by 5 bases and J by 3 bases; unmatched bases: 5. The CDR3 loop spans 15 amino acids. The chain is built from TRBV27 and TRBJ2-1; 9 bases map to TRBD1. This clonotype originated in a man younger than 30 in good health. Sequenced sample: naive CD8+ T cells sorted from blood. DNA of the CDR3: TGTGCCAGCAGTGAGCGGACAGGGGTCTACAATGAGCAGTTCTTC. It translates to CASSERTGVYNEQFF.